A single sample gave rise to the 10 T cell receptor beta chains below, sequenced in a study of T cells in Graves' hyperthyroidism and ophthalmopathy. Amplification of TCR beta CDR3 regions was performed using RNA transcripts as template. When the TCR CDR3 underwent first-round RT-PCR, the HTBI primer set was used. TCRdb processed the multiplex PCR reads anew with MiXCR; each CDR3 protein has one entry. The sample includes approximately 350,000 distinct CDR3 sequences, 15% of them seen just once. Input material: blood. Receptors originate from a woman aged 55-70 years with Graves' ophthalmopathy.

This clonotype has a count of ten or more. This rearrangement joins TRBV13 to TRBJ1-3; a possible D gene is TRBD1 (6 bases). This CDR3 is 14 amino acids long. V was pared by 3 bases and J by 2 bases, with 8 bases between. Germline lookup yields CDR1 PRHDT and CDR2 FYEKMQ (reference sequence). The CDR3, as DNA: TGTGCCAGCAGCTTGGGGACACCTGGAAACACCATATATTTT. It specifies CASSLGTPGNTIYF.

In its sample, this clonotype was seen many times. The chain carries TRBV28 and TRBJ2-7, with a weak D call TRBD2 (7 bases). Trimming took off 7 bases at V and 1 base at J, with 17 bases between the two ends. This CDR3 is built from 15 residues. Germline V CDR1 and CDR2: MDHEN, SYDVKM. The CDR3 coding sequence is TGTGCCAGCAAGAGGGGGGGGACGCCATCCTACGAGCAGTACTTC. Translated, it gives CASKRGGTPSYEQYF.

This rearrangement joins TRBV7-9 to TRBJ2-1; tentatively, D is TRBD2 (6 bases). V lost 6 bases and J lost 6, with 12 bases in between. The germline V gene has CDR1 SEHNR and CDR2 FQNEAQ (reference sequence). The CDR3 is made up of 13 amino acids. The CDR3 nucleotides read TGTGCCAGCAGTCGCCCTAGCGCCAATGAGCAGTTCTTC. Amino acids: CASSRPSANEQFF.

This sequence joins TRBV18 and TRBJ2-1; TRBD2 might be the D (5 bases). Deletions cut 4 bases from V and 2 bases from J, with 18 bases between. The germline V gene encodes CDR1 KGHSH and CDR2 LQKENI. CDR3 length: 17 residues. CDR3 loop: CASSHRQPRGTYNEQFF. The CDR3 DNA sequence: TGTGCCAGCTCACATCGGCAGCCTCGAGGGACCTACAATGAGCAGTTCTTC.

This clonotype has more than one count but fewer than ten. The chain employs TRBV3-1 and TRBJ1-6; TRBD1 matches 8 bases. This CDR3 is 14 amino acids long. Unmatched junction bases numbered 2, after V lost 1 base and J lost 9 bases. The V gene's germline CDR1 is LGHDT and CDR2 YNNKEL (reference sequence). Here the CDR3 reads CASSQAQGASPLHF. As DNA, the CDR3 is TGTGCCAGCAGCCAAGCCCAGGGGGCTTCACCCCTCCACTTT. Filled out from reference TRBV3-1 and TRBJ1-6, the complete variable domain reads DTAVSQTPKYLVTQMGNDKSIKCEQNLGHDTMYWYKQDSKKFLKIMFSYNNKELIINETVPNRFSPKSPDKAHLNLHINSLELGDSAVYFCASSQAQGASPLHFGNGTRLTVT.

This clonotype was counted between two and nine times. The V gene is TRBV6-1, the J gene TRBJ2-2; 8 positions match TRBD2. Trimming removed 4 bases from V and 5 bases from J; junction bases left unmatched: 3. CDR3 length: 14 amino acids. Germline V gene sequence: CDR1 MNHNS, CDR2 SASEGT. This CDR3 reads CASSALAGTGELFF. DNA of the CDR3: TGTGCCAGCAGTGCTTTAGCGGGAACCGGGGAGCTGTTTTTT.

The sample holds one count of this clonotype. The rearrangement uses TRBV30 and TRBJ2-6; 7 positions match TRBD1. The CDR3 extends over 14 amino acids. Germline CDR1 and CDR2: GTSNPN and SVGIG (reference sequence). Trimming removed 3 bases from V and 2 bases from J; junction bases left unmatched: 1. This CDR3 reads CAWSTGAGANVLTF. The CDR3 DNA follows: TGTGCCTGGAGCACAGGGGCTGGGGCCAACGTCCTGACTTTC.

This clonotype occurred many times. This chain links TRBV6-2 or TRBV6-3 with TRBJ2-7; 8 nucleotides align to TRBD2. The CDR3 length is 16 residues. V dropped 0 bases and J dropped 7; count of bases not matched to a gene: 11. Germline V CDR1 and CDR2: MNHEY, SVGEGT. CDR3: CASSYSNREGPWEQYF. DNA of the CDR3: TGTGCCAGCAGTTACTCGAATCGGGAGGGCCCGTGGGAGCAGTACTTC.

The table lists this clonotype with a few counts. This chain links TRBV7-9 with TRBJ1-2; 8 bases are shared with TRBD1. Trimming at V came to 5 bases and at J to 2 bases, leaving 10 bases not matched to a gene. Germline V CDR1 and CDR2: SEHNR, FQNEAQ (reference sequence). The CDR3 totals 16 residues. The CDR3 protein is CASSRPRTGTNYGYTF. Written as DNA, the CDR3 is TGTGCCAGCAGCCGCCCGAGGACAGGGACAAACTATGGCTACACCTTC.

This rearrangement joins TRBV5-1 to TRBJ1-1, with a possible D match to TRBD1 (6 bases). The CDR3 has 15 residues. Germline V gene sequence: CDR1 SGHRS, CDR2 YFSETQ. Trimming left V 0 bases short and J 4 bases short, with 13 bases between. The CDR3 region is CASSLVSGGPTEAFF. The CDR3, as DNA: TGCGCCAGCAGCTTGGTATCCGGGGGGCCCACTGAAGCTTTCTTT.